This is a list of T cell receptor beta chains from one sample in a study of vaccination and CD4 T cells after COVID-19. TCRdb redid the calling of the PCR reads with MiXCR, one entry per CDR3 protein. The sample lists over 15,000 distinct CDR3 sequences; 53% were seen once. These TCRs are of unknown antigen specificity. Sequenced material: CD4+ T cells from blood, cultured in vitro, taken before SARS-CoV-2 vaccination. These receptors were taken from a human donor who had recovered from COVID-19. Each CDR3 is given with its conserved first and last residue. A D gene is named only where the DNA matches it firmly. The size entry is marked missing in some rows and otherwise reads once, few, many or a size class.

TGTGCCAGCAAGGAGGGGTCAAGGAGTCAGCCCCAGCATTTT	CASKEGSRSQPQHF	TRBV12-3/TRBV12-4	-	TRBJ1-5	-
TGTGCCAGCAGTTTAACCGGGTTGGAGACCCAGTACTTC	CASSLTGLETQYF	TRBV12-3/TRBV12-4	-	TRBJ2-5	-
TGCAGTGCCATTTTAAGGGGGACTAATTCACCCCTCCACTTT	CSAILRGTNSPLHF	TRBV20-1	-	TRBJ1-6	-
TGTGCCAGCAGTTTTGTGGGCTTGGGGGAAAAACTGTTTTTT	CASSFVGLGEKLFF	TRBV12-3/TRBV12-4	-	TRBJ1-4	-
TGCAGTGCTAGAGCGGGACAGTTTTCAGATACGCAGTATTTT	CSARAGQFSDTQYF	TRBV20-1	-	TRBJ2-3	TRBD1
TGTGCCAGCAGTTCAACTAGCAGCGACTACAATGAGCAGTTCTTC	CASSSTSSDYNEQFF	TRBV7-8	few	TRBJ2-1	-
TGCGCCAGCAGTGTACAGGCAAGCACAGATACGCAGTATTTT	CASSVQASTDTQYF	TRBV10-2	-	TRBJ2-3	-
TGTGCCTGGGCCAGGGGACAGGGAATTCAGGAGCAGTACTTC	CAWARGQGIQEQYF	TRBV30	-	TRBJ2-7	TRBD1
TGCAGTGCTAGAGATCCGACAACAGTTGAAGCTTTCTTT	CSARDPTTVEAFF	TRBV20-1	few	TRBJ1-1	-
TGCAGTGCCCCTGCTCCTAGGGGGTATGGCACTGAAGCTTTCTTT	CSAPAPRGYGTEAFF	TRBV20-1	-	TRBJ1-1	-
TGCAGTGCCCCGAATGGGGGGCAAGAGACCCAGTACTTC	CSAPNGGQETQYF	TRBV20-1	few	TRBJ2-5	-
TGCAGTGCTCAGGTGGGCAGCCGAACCTACGAGCAGTACTTC	CSAQVGSRTYEQYF	TRBV20-1	-	TRBJ2-7	-
TGTGCCAGCAGCCCTCGACAGGGTGATTTTGGGGCCAACGTCCTGACTTTC	CASSPRQGDFGANVLTF	TRBV7-3	-	TRBJ2-6	TRBD1
TGTGCCAGCAGCTTTCCGGGACAGGGCACTGAAGCTTTCTTT	CASSFPGQGTEAFF	TRBV7-9	few	TRBJ1-1	TRBD1
TGTGCCAGCAGCATAGCGGGGGACAGACCTAAGCGGACCCAGTACTTC	CASSIAGDRPKRTQYF	TRBV7-2	few	TRBJ2-5	TRBD2
TGCGCCAGCAGCCCGGAGGGGGCCAACTATGGCTACACCTTC	CASSPEGANYGYTF	TRBV5-1	once	TRBJ1-2	TRBD1
TGTGCCAGCAGCTTAGTCCCAGGGAGGGCTTTCTTT	CASSLVPGRAFF	TRBV7-9	few	TRBJ1-1	-
TGTGCCAGCAGTTACACTAGCGGGAGCACAGATACGCAGTATTTT	CASSYTSGSTDTQYF	TRBV6-2/TRBV6-3	-	TRBJ2-3	TRBD2
TGTGCCAGTAGTAAGGCCGGGATCTATGGCTACACCTTC	CASSKAGIYGYTF	TRBV19	few	TRBJ1-2	-
TGCAGTGCTAGTTCATCTATAGAGACCCAGTACTTC	CSASSSIETQYF	TRBV20-1	few	TRBJ2-5	-
TGTGCCAGCAGTCCCTTAGGGGGGGCCCCCTACGAGCAGTACTTC	CASSPLGGAPYEQYF	TRBV27	large	TRBJ2-7	-
TGTGCCAGCAGCTTATGGGGGGCACGAGATACGCAGTATTTT	CASSLWGARDTQYF	TRBV7-9	few	TRBJ2-3	-
TGCAGTGCTGTACTAGCGTCAAGCTCCTACAATGAGCAGTTCTTC	CSAVLASSSYNEQFF	TRBV20-1	once	TRBJ2-1	TRBD2
TGTGCCAGCAGCCGGGGGGACAGCCTAGACCCCTATAATTCACCCCTCCACTTT	CASSRGDSLDPYNSPLHF	TRBV7-8	-	TRBJ1-6	TRBD1
TGCAGTGCTAGAGAACCGGGACTACTCAATGAGCAGTTCTTC	CSAREPGLLNEQFF	TRBV20-1	-	TRBJ2-1	TRBD2
TGTGCCAGCAGCTTGGTAGGGGAAGAGACCCAGTACTTC	CASSLVGEETQYF	TRBV5-4	few	TRBJ2-5	-
TGTGCCACCAGCAGAGATTATGGCGGCGAAAGCTCCTACAATGAGCAGTTCTTC	CATSRDYGGESSYNEQFF	TRBV15	few	TRBJ2-1	-
TGTGCCAGCATTCCCCTTCGGAGCGGAGACACCGGGGAGCTGTTTTTT	CASIPLRSGDTGELFF	TRBV25-1	once	TRBJ2-2	-
TGCATGGGGTCGGGACTTAACACCGGGGAGCTGTTTTTT	CMGSGLNTGELFF	TRBV20-1	few	TRBJ2-2	-
TGTGCCAGCATCCTGACAGCTAACAATGAGCAGTTCTTC	CASILTANNEQFF	TRBV2	-	TRBJ2-1	-
TGTGCCAGCAGCTACGACCGCCCGGGTACGCAGTATTTT	CASSYDRPGTQYF	TRBV7-2	-	TRBJ2-3	-
TGCAGTGCCAGGACAGGGGATCAGCCCCAGCATTTT	CSARTGDQPQHF	TRBV20-1	few	TRBJ1-5	TRBD1
TGTGCCAGTAGTCGTCAGCTTAACTATGGCTACACCTTC	CASSRQLNYGYTF	TRBV19	few	TRBJ1-2	-
TGTGCCAGCAAGGGACTACTAGGAGATACGCAGTATTTT	CASKGLLGDTQYF	TRBV6-2/TRBV6-3	-	TRBJ2-3	TRBD2
TGTGCCAGCAGCCCCGACAGCACAGATACGCAGTATTTT	CASSPDSTDTQYF	TRBV7-8	-	TRBJ2-3	-
TGCGCCAGCAGTGAGTTCCTCGGGACTAGCGGGAGGGCGGCCGAGCAGTACTTC	CASSEFLGTSGRAAEQYF	TRBV10-2	-	TRBJ2-7	TRBD2
TGTGCCAGCAGCTTAGAGGGAGGTAGCGGGTCTCCCTACGAGCAGTACTTC	CASSLEGGSGSPYEQYF	TRBV7-8	-	TRBJ2-7	TRBD2
TGCGCCAGCAGTCGTGATCAGACAGGGAGGTCCGGGGAGCTGTTTTTT	CASSRDQTGRSGELFF	TRBV10-1	-	TRBJ2-2	-
TGTGCCAGCAGCACGCGAGACATCGGCAATCAGCCCCAGCATTTT	CASSTRDIGNQPQHF	TRBV28	-	TRBJ1-5	-
TGTGCCAGCAGCTTTACCTCTGGGGCCAACGTCCTGACTTTC	CASSFTSGANVLTF	TRBV7-9	-	TRBJ2-6	-